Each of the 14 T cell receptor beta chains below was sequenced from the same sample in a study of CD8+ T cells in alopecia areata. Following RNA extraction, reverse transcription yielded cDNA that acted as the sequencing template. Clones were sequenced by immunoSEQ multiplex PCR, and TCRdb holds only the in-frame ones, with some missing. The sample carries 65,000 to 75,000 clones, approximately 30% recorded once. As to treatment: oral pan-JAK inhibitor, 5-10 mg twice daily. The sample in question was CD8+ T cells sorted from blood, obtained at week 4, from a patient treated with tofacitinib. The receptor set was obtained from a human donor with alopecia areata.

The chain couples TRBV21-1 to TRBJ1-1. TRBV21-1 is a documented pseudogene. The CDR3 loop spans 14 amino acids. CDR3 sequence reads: CASSRRVLNTEAFF. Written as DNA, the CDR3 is TGTGCCAGCAGCAGGAGGGTGTTGAACACTGAAGCTTTCTTT.

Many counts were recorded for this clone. The CDR3, as DNA: TGTGCCAGCAGTTTATTCGGGGAGCTGTTTTTT. This translates into CASSLFGELFF. The V call is TRBV27, the J call TRBJ2-2; D is unclear. The CDR3 runs 11 residues. Trimming took off 1 base at V and 7 bases at J, with 1 base between the two ends. Germline V gene data show CDR1 as MNHEY and CDR2 as SMNVEV (reference sequence).

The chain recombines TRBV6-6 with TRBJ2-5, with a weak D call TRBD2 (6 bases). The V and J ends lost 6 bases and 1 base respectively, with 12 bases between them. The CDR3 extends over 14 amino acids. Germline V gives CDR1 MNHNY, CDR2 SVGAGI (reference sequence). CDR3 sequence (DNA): TGTGCCAGCAGCTTACCCGGGAGCCAAGAGACCCAGTACTTC. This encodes CASSLPGSQETQYF.

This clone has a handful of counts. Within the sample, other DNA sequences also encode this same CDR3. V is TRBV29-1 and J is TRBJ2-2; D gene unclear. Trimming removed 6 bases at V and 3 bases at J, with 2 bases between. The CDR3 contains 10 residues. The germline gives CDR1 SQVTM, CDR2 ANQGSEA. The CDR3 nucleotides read TGCAGCGTCGACACCGGGGAGCTGTTTTTT. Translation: CSVDTGELFF.

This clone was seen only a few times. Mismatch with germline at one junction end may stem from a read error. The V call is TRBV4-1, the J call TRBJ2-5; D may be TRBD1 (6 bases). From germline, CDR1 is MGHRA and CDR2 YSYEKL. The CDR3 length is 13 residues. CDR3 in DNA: TGTGCCAGCAGCCAAGGACAGCAAGAGACCCAGTACTTC. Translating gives CASSQGQQETQYF.

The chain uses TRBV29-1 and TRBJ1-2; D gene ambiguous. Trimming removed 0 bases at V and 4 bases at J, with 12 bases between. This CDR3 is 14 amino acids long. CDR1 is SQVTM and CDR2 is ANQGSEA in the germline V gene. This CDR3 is CSVEDHVQLYGYTF. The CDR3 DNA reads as TGCAGCGTTGAAGATCATGTACAACTCTATGGCTACACCTTC.

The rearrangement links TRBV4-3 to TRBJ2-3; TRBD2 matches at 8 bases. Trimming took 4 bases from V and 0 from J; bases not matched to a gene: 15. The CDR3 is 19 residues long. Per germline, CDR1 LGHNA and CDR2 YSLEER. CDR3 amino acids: CASSPAHTLASGSTDTQYF. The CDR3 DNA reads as TGCGCCAGCAGCCCAGCTCACACCCTGGCTAGCGGGAGCACAGATACGCAGTATTTT.

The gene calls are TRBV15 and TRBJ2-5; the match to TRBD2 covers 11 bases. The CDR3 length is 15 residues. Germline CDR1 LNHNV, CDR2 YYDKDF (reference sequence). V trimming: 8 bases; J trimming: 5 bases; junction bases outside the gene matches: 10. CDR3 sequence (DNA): TGTGCCACCTCAACCGGGACTAGCGGCGTGGAGACCCAGTACTTC. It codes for CATSTGTSGVETQYF.

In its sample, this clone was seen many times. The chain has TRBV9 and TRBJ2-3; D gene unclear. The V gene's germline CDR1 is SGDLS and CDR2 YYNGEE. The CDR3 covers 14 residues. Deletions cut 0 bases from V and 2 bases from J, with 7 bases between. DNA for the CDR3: TGTGCCAGCAGCGTAGAAGGTAACACAGATACGCAGTATTTT. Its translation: CASSVEGNTDTQYF.

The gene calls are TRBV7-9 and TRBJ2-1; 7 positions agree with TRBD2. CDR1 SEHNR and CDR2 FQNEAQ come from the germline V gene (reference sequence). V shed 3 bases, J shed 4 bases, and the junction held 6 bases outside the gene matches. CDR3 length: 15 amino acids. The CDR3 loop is CASSFVGGIYNEQFF. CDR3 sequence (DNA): TGTGCCAGCAGCTTCGTGGGAGGGATTTACAATGAGCAGTTCTTC.

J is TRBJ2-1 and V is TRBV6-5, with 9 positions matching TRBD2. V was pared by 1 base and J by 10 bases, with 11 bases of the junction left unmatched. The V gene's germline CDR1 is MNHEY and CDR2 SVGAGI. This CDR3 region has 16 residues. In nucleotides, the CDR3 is TGTGCCAGCAGTTACTTGGGACTAGCAGGGGCGGCGGAGCAGTTCTTC. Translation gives CASSYLGLAGAAEQFF.

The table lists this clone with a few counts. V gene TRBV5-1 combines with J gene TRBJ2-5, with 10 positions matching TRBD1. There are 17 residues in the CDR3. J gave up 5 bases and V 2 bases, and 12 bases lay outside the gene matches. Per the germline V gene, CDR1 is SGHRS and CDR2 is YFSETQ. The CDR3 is CASSLYRDRGPSETQYF. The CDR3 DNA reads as TGCGCCAGCAGCTTATACCGGGACAGGGGCCCCTCGGAGACCCAGTACTTC.

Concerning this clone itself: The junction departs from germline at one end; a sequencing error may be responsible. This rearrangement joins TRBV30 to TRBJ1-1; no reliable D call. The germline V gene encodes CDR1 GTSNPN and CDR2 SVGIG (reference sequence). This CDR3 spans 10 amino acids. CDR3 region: CAGRGLDAFF. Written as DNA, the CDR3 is TGTGCCGGGAGAGGTCTTGACGCTTTCTTT.

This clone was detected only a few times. The CDR3 is CASSPGEAFF. The CDR3 DNA is TGTGCCAGCAGCCCTGGTGAAGCTTTCTTT. The chain employs TRBV7-9 and TRBJ1-1; D uncertain. The CDR3 totals 10 residues. Germline V gives CDR1 SEHNR, CDR2 FQNEAQ (reference sequence). Trimming removed 5 bases from V and 7 bases from J, with 5 bases in between.